These 10 T cell receptor beta chains were sequenced from one sample in a study of cytomegalovirus exposure and HLA in healthy donors. This PCR relied on a set of 60 Vbeta primers and 13 Jbeta primers. Clones were read by immunoSEQ multiplex PCR, and TCRdb kept only the in-frame ones, dropping some. The sample records 150,000 to 200,000 clones, 75% to 85% being singletons. Sequenced: PBMCs. Receptors originate from a woman aged 45-65 years in good health and CMV-seronegative.

The chain has TRBV5-1 and TRBJ2-5, with TRBD1 matching over 9 bases. The DNA matches TRBJ2-7 better at its end, which makes the J call doubtful. Germline V CDR1 and CDR2: SGHRS, YFSETQ. This CDR3 contains 15 residues. CDR3 sequence reads: CASRAMGQGLYEQYF. CDR3 in DNA: TGCGCCAGCAGGGCCATGGGACAGGGACTATACGAGCAGTACTTC.

The count of this clone is one. V usage is TRBV7-3 and J usage is TRBJ2-7; 7 bases align to TRBD2. This CDR3 spans 16 amino acids. V shed 5 bases and J 4 bases; nucleotides not matched to a gene: 14. CDR1 is SGHTA and CDR2 is FQGTGA in the germline V gene. CDR3 sequence (DNA): TGTGCCAGCAGCCTATCCGGAGCTAGCGGACCTTACGAGCAGTACTTC. Amino acid sequence: CASSLSGASGPYEQYF.

The gene calls are TRBV7-9 and TRBJ1-4; 8 nucleotides agree with TRBD1. The V gene end was trimmed by 1 base and the J gene end by 8 bases; junction bases not matched to a gene: 9. CDR1 is SEHNR, CDR2 FQNEAQ, per germline (reference sequence). The CDR3 has 16 amino acids. The CDR3 DNA is TGTGCCAGCAGCTTAGGTATAGTGGACAGGGAGGAAAAACTGTTTTTT. Encoded protein: CASSLGIVDREEKLFF.

The chain uses TRBV5-1 and TRBJ1-6; 9 bases agree with TRBD1. CDR1 SGHRS and CDR2 YFSETQ come from the germline V gene. This CDR3 spans 15 amino acids. With V trimmed by 4 bases and J by 8 bases, 7 bases remained unmatched. The DNA of the CDR3 is TGCGCCAGCAGCGTCGCCGGGACAGGGTATTCACCCCTCCACTTT. Its protein is CASSVAGTGYSPLHF.

This clone was detected only once. The genes are TRBV28 and TRBJ2-5, with 14 bases aligning to TRBD2. TRBJ2-7 matches the DNA end more closely, so the J call is doubtful. The CDR3 loop spans 16 amino acids. The germline V gene encodes CDR1 MDHEN and CDR2 SYDVKM. The CDR3 protein is CASSTGTSGGAYEQYF. The CDR3 DNA is TGTGCCAGCAGCACGGGGACTAGCGGGGGCGCCTACGAGCAGTACTTC.

The chain combines TRBV19 with TRBJ1-2; 8 nucleotides align to TRBD1. The V segment lost 8 bases and the J segment 8 bases; nucleotides outside the gene matches: 13. Germline V gene sequence: CDR1 LNHDA, CDR2 SQIVND (reference sequence). This CDR3 comprises 14 residues. CDR3 DNA sequence: TGTGCCAGTCGTTGGACAGGGCGGTCGCAAGGCTACACCTTC. It specifies CASRWTGRSQGYTF.

This chain links TRBV30 with TRBJ2-1, with 9 bases aligning to TRBD2. This CDR3 contains 16 residues. J was trimmed by 4 bases and V by 2 bases; bases with no gene match: 9. Germline CDR1 reads GTSNPN; CDR2 reads SVGIG (reference sequence). CDR3 sequence reads: CAWSPPEREEYNEQFF. The CDR3 DNA reads as TGTGCCTGGAGTCCCCCCGAGCGGGAGGAATACAATGAGCAGTTCTTC.

This clone was observed a few times. This rearrangement joins TRBV28 to TRBJ1-2; a weak D match, TRBD1 (5 bases). V was trimmed by 1 base and J by 8 bases, leaving 11 bases between them. There are 13 residues in the CDR3. Germline V gene sequence: CDR1 MDHEN, CDR2 SYDVKM. This chain's CDR3 is CASSLLGGGGYTF. The CDR3 nucleotides are TGTGCCAGCAGTTTATTGGGCGGGGGAGGCTACACCTTC.

This chain joins TRBV28 and TRBJ1-1; 9 nucleotides match TRBD1. The CDR3 covers 12 residues. CDR1 and CDR2 (germline): MDHEN, SYDVKM. V was clipped by 10 bases and J by 7 bases; unmatched bases: 7. Written as DNA, the CDR3 is TGTGCCACAGACAGGGGGGGCTTTGAAGCTTTCTTT. It yields the protein CATDRGGFEAFF.

The V call is TRBV15, the J call TRBJ2-7; D not resolved. The CDR3 spans 14 residues. Looked up from germline, CDR1 is LNHNV and CDR2 is YYDKDF (reference sequence). V lost 0 bases to trimming and J lost 3 bases, with 9 bases between them. The CDR3 region is CATSRDLGDYEQYF. The CDR3 DNA follows: TGTGCCACCAGCAGAGATCTAGGAGACTACGAGCAGTACTTC.